This TCR beta chain came from a study of CD8 T cells in ankylosing spondylitis (TCRdb year 2017). Background on the whole study: The study set out to find disease-linked TCR variants by profiling T cell receptor beta repertoires in ankylosing spondylitis patients and healthy donors. The full study cohort comprised 25 ankylosing spondylitis patients and 110 or so healthy donors. Peripheral blood was sampled, and synovial fluid was additionally collected from ankylosing spondylitis patients.

The sample holds many counts of this clonotype. The antigen this receptor binds is unknown. Base qualities are not provided; no much larger clone lies one nucleotide away. The instrument given in TCRdb is Illumina HiSeq 2500. Quantitative 5'-RACE with molecular barcodes was the method used to prepare the TCR beta libraries. In the source study's methods: To identify disease-linked TCR variants, a new computational method was used, one built on a probabilistic model of VDJ rearrangement. TCRdb redid the processing of the public reads, applying fastp at Q25 and MiXCR, and retained in-frame beta chains. Each entry is one CDR3 protein sequence, shown with its most common DNA and genes. The V and J calls reflect TCRdb's pipeline rather than the authors' work. In this sample the table shows approximately 260,000 distinct CDR3 sequences, 8% to 9.5% of which occur a single time. The top ten hold 6.5% to 7% of the sample.

Summary of the overall study and its limitations: In peripheral blood, the disease-linked clones were found at relatively low frequencies and had a CD8+ phenotype. A TCR beta motif of fewer than 10 highly homologous amino acid variants appeared characteristic of blood from ankylosing spondylitis patients. Some motif variants had previously been reported in the synovial fluid and blood of reactive arthritis patients, which suggests shared mechanisms of disease initiation. The disease-linked clones were reported to be significantly enriched in matched synovial fluid samples from ankylosing spondylitis patients.

This TCR derives from a male donor with ankylosing spondylitis or in good health (not recorded which). Sequenced: blood, either unsorted or a sorted T cell fraction (not recorded which).

The DNA reads TGTGCCAGCAGCTCTGCAGCGGGACAGCGAGATGGCTACACCTTC. Its protein product is CASSSAAGQRDGYTF. The V and J segments used are TRBV7-3 and TRBJ1-2, with 7 bases matching TRBD1. Taken from the germline V gene, the CDR1 and CDR2 loops are SGHTA and FQGTGA. The CDR3, from cysteine to phenylalanine, totals 15 residues. The retained sequence is limited to the CDR3, 45 bases, with the frame set at the first base. Trimming leaves V shorter by 4 bases and J shorter by 6 bases, with the junction holding 11 bases beyond the gene matches.